This TCR beta chain was obtained from a study of CD8+CD57+ T cells in acquired aplastic anemia. Study-wide background: The sorted CD4+ and CD8+ cells yielded an average approximately 3.2 ug of DNA. Overall study findings and caveats: Patients were compared with controls for CD8+ Simpson's diversity, and no significant difference emerged. Sharing between patients and controls was observed for twenty-nine CD8+ CDR3 sequences.

Worth noting for this clonotype: Its matching antigen is unknown.

Only patients with CD8+CD57+ cell expansion on flow cytometry were chosen for sequencing. Sampling of blood occurred while the patients had still received no therapy. For CDR3 and TCR beta VDJ profiling, genomic DNA was the template used. In TCRdb, the reads were re-called with MiXCR into one record per CDR3 protein. Seen here are roughly 170,000 distinct CDR3 sequences, about 50% observed once, and the top ten hold 10% to 15%. The CDR3 runs 17 residues. V was cut by 2 bases and J by 4 bases, with 18 bases left in between. Germline V gene lookup returns CDR1 WSHSY and CDR2 SAAADI. Sequencing was carried out using sorted CD4+, CD8+, or CD8+CD57+ T cells (not recorded which) from PBMCs. This TCR came from a human donor with aplastic anemia. The chain recombines TRBV10-2 with TRBJ2-1; TRBD2 is a possible D gene (6 bases). CDR3: CASSEPPWRRGYNEQFF. DNA for the CDR3: TGCGCCAGCAGTGAGCCCCCTTGGCGTCGGGGGTACAATGAGCAGTTCTTC.